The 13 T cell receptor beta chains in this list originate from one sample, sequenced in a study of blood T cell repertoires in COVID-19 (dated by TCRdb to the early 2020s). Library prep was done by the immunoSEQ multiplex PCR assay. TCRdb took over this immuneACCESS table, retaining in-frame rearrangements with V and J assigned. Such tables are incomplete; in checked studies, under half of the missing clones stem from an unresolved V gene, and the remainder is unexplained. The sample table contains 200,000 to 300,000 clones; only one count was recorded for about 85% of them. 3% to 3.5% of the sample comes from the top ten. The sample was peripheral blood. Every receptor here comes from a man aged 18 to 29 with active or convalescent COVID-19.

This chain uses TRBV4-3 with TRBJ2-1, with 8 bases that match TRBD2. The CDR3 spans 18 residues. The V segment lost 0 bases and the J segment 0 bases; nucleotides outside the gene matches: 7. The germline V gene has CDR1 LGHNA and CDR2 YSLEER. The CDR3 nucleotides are TGCGCCAGCAGCCAAGACCCGCCCAGCGGGAGCTCCTACAATGAGCAGTTCTTC. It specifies CASSQDPPSGSSYNEQFF.

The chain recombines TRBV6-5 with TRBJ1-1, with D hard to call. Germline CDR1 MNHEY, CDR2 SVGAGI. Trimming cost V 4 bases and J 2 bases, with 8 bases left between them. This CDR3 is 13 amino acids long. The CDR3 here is CASSLMSNTEAFF. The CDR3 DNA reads TGTGCCAGCAGTTTGATGAGTAACACTGAAGCTTTCTTT.

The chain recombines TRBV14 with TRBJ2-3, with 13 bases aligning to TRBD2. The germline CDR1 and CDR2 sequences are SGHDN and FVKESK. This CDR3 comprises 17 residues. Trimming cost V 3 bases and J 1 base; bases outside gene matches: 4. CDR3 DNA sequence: TGTGCCAGCAGCCACCGTGGACTAGCGGGGGGCACAGATACGCAGTATTTT. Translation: CASSHRGLAGGTDTQYF.

The chain's CDR3 is CASSVELQGAGEQYF. CDR3 bases: TGTGCCAGCAGCGTAGAATTACAGGGGGCGGGCGAGCAGTACTTC. This chain uses TRBV9 with TRBJ2-7; TRBD1 aligns across 9 bases. CDR3 length: 15 residues. Per the germline V gene, CDR1 is SGDLS and CDR2 is YYNGEE. The J segment lost 6 bases and the V segment lost 0 bases, leaving 7 bases of the junction unmatched. The variable domain in full, with the rest retrieved from reference TRBV9 and TRBJ2-7, is DSGVTQTPKHLITATGQRVTLRCSPRSGDLSVYWYQQSLDQGLQFLIQYYNGEERAKGNILERFSAQQFPDLHSELNLSSLELGDSALYFCASSVELQGAGEQYFGPGTRLTVT.

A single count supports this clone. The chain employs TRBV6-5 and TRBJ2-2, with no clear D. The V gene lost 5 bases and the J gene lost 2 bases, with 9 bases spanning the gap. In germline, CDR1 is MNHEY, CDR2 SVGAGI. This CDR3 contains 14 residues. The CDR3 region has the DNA TGTGCCAGCAGTAATACCCTAAACACCGGGGAGCTGTTTTTT. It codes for CASSNTLNTGELFF.

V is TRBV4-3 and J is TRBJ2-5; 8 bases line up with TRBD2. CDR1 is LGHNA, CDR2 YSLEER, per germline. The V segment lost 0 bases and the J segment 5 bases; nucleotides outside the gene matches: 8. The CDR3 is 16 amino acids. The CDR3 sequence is CASSQEPSGLVETQYF. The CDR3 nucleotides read TGCGCCAGCAGCCAAGAACCTAGCGGGCTTGTGGAGACCCAGTACTTC.

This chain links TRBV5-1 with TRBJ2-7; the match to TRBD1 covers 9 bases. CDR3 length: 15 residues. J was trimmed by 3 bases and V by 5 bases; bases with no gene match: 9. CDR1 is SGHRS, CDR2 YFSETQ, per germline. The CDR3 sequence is CASRHGTGIDYEQYF. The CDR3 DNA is TGCGCCAGCAGACACGGGACAGGGATCGACTACGAGCAGTACTTC.

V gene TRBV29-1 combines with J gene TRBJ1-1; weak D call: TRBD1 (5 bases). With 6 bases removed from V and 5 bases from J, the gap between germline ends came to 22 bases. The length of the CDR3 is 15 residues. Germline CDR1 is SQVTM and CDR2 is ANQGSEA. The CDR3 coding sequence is TGCAGCGTCCGAGCCGGGGCGCGGGGGGGGACTGAAGCTTTCTTT. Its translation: CSVRAGARGGTEAFF.

CDR3 amino acids: CASGATGDAEAFF. DNA of the CDR3: TGTGCTAGTGGTGCGACAGGAGATGCTGAAGCTTTCTTT. The chain is built from TRBV12-5 and TRBJ1-1, with a weak D call TRBD1 (6 bases). CDR1 is LGHNT, CDR2 FRNRAP, per germline. This CDR3 region has 13 residues. With 5 bases removed from V and 6 bases from J, the gap between germline ends came to 13 bases. The whole variable domain, filled in from reference TRBV12-5 and TRBJ1-1, reads DARVTQTPRHKVTEMGQEVTMRCQPILGHNTVFWYRQTMMQGLELLAYFRNRAPLDDSGMPKDRFSAEMPDATLATLKIQPSEPRDSAVYFCASGATGDAEAFFGQGTRLTVV.

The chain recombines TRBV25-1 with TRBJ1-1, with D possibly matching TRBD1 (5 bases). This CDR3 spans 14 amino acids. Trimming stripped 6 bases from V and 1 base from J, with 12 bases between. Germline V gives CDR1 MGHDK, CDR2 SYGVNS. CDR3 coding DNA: TGTGCCAGCAGGCCATTGGGGGGGAACACTGAAGCTTTCTTT. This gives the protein CASRPLGGNTEAFF.

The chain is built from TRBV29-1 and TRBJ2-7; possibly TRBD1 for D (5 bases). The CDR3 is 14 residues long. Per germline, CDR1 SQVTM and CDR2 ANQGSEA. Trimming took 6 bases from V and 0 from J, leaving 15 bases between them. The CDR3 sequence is CSVSAVDNSYEQYF. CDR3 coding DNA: TGCAGCGTCTCCGCCGTGGACAACTCCTACGAGCAGTACTTC.

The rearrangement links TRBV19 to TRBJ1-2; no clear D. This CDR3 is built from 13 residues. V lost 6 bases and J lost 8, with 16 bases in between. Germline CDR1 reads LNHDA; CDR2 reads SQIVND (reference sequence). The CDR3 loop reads CASSPRTAGGYTF. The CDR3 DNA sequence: TGTGCCAGTAGCCCTCGGACGGCGGGGGGCTACACCTTC.

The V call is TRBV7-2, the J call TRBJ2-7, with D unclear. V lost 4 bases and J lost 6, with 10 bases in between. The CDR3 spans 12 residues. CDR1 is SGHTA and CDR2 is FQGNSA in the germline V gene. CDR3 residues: CASSSRYPEQYF. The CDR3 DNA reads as TGTGCCAGCAGCTCCCGGTATCCCGAGCAGTACTTC.